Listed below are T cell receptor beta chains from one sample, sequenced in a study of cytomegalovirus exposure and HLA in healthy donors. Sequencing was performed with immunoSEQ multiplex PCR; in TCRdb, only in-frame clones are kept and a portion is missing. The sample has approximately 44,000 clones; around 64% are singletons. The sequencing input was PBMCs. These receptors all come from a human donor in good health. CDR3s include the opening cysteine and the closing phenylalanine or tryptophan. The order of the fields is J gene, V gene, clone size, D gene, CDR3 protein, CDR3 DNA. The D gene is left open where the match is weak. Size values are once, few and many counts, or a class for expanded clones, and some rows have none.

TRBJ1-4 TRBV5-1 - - CASSFEGSTNEKLFF TGCGCCAGCAGCTTCGAGGGTTCAACTAATGAAAAACTGTTTTTT
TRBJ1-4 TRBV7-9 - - CASSLAGDGEKLFF TGTGCCAGCAGCTTAGCCGGGGATGGGGAAAAACTGTTTTTT
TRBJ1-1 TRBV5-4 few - CASSPARRMNTEAFF TGTGCCAGCAGCCCGGCAAGGAGAATGAACACTGAAGCTTTCTTT
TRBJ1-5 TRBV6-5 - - CASSYGVLQPQHF TGTGCCAGCAGTTATGGAGTCCTACAGCCCCAGCATTTT
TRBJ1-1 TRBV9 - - CASSVTGSSAEAFF TGTGCCAGCAGCGTCACAGGGTCTTCCGCTGAAGCTTTCTTT
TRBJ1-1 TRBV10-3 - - CAISSSGNTEAFF TGTGCCATCAGTAGCTCGGGGAACACTGAAGCTTTCTTT
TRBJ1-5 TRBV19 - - CASSIVQVWQPQHF TGTGCCAGTAGTATAGTTCAGGTTTGGCAGCCCCAGCATTTT
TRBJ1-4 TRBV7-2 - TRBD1 CASSFDRGRGEKLFF TGTGCCAGCAGCTTCGACAGGGGGAGGGGTGAAAAACTGTTTTTT
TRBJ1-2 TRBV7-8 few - CASRIGRGGYGYTF TGTGCCAGCCGAATCGGACGGGGGGGCTATGGCTACACCTTC
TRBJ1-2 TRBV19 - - CASSIPGYGYTF TGTGCCAGTAGTATCCCGGGCTATGGCTACACCTTC
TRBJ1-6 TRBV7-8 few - CASSLISGGDSPLHF TGTGCCAGCAGCCTAATTTCGGGGGGCGATTCACCCCTCCACTTT
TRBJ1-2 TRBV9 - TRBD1 CASSSRGQGGGYTF TGTGCCAGCAGCTCCCGCGGACAGGGAGGTGGCTACACCTTC
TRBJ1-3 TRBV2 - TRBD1 CASSELTGAGNTIYF TGTGCCAGCAGTGAACTGACAGGGGCTGGAAACACCATATATTTT
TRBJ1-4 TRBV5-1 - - CASSLGGGEKLFF TGCGCCAGCAGCTTGGGTGGGGGCGAAAAACTGTTTTTT
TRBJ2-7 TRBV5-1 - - CASRVGSEQYF TGCGCCAGCAGGGTGGGCTCCGAGCAGTACTTC
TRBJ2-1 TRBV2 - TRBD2 CASRAGLAGENEQFF TGTGCCAGCAGGGCTGGACTAGCGGGGGAAAATGAGCAGTTCTTC
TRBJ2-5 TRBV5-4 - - CASSLDGGPQETQYF TGTGCCAGCAGCTTGGACGGAGGACCCCAAGAGACCCAGTACTTC
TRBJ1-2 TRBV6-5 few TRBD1 CASSYSKGGSDYGYTF TGTGCCAGCAGTTACTCGAAAGGGGGCTCGGACTATGGCTACACCTTC
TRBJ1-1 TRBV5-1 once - CASSLVAGSRSEAFF TGCGCCAGCAGCTTGGTAGCGGGAAGTAGATCTGAAGCTTTCTTT
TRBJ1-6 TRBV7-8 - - CASSLAGEISYSPLHF TGTGCCAGCAGCTTAGCTGGGGAGATCTCCTATTCACCCCTCCACTTT
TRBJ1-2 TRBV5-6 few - CASSLDRSYGYTF TGTGCCAGCAGCTTGGACAGGAGCTATGGCTACACCTTC
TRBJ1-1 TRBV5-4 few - CASRETGSLNTEAFF TGTGCCAGCAGAGAGACTGGGTCTTTGAACACTGAAGCTTTCTTT
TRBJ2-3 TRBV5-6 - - CASSRVADTQYF TGTGCCAGCAGCCGTGTAGCAGATACGCAGTATTTT
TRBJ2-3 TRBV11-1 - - CASSLRAGTTDTQYF TGTGCCAGCAGCCTACGGGCGGGGACCACAGATACGCAGTATTTT
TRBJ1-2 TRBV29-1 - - CSVETGSRYYYGYTF TGCAGCGTTGAAACAGGGTCCAGGTACTACTATGGCTACACCTTC
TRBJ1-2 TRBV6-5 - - CASSYWGGGYGYTF TGTGCCAGCAGTTACTGGGGCGGGGGCTATGGCTACACCTTC
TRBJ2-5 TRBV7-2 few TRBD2 CASSLGASGRMETQYF TGTGCCAGCAGCTTAGGTGCTAGCGGGCGTATGGAGACCCAGTACTTC
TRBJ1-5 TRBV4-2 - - CASSSRGVQPQHF TGTGCCAGCAGCTCCCGGGGGGTTCAGCCCCAGCATTTT
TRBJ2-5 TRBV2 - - CASSDRGGKTQYF TGTGCCAGCAGTGATAGGGGCGGAAAGACCCAGTACTTC
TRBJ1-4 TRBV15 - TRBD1 CATSGTGATNEKLFF TGTGCCACCAGCGGGACAGGGGCTACTAATGAAAAACTGTTTTTT
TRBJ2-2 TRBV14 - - CASSPASGSGAGELFF TGTGCCAGCAGCCCCGCTTCGGGGTCAGGGGCCGGGGAGCTGTTTTTT
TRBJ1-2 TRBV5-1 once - CASSLEARGYYGYTF TGCGCCAGCAGCTTGGAAGCTCGGGGTTACTATGGCTACACCTTC
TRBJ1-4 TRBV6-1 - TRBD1 CASSGDRGGEKLFF TGTGCCAGCAGCGGGGACAGGGGAGGTGAAAAACTGTTTTTT
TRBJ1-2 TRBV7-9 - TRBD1 CASRRGGQADNYGYTF TGTGCCAGTAGGAGGGGGGGACAGGCGGATAACTATGGCTACACCTTC
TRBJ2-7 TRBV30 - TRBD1 CAWTPTGAFSYEQYF TGTGCCTGGACCCCGACAGGGGCGTTCTCCTACGAGCAGTACTTC
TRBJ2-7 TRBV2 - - CASSEAGYYEQYF TGTGCCAGCAGTGAGGCAGGATACTACGAGCAGTACTTC
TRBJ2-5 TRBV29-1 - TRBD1 CSVIRTGAETQYF TGCAGCGTCATCCGGACAGGGGCCGAGACCCAGTACTTC
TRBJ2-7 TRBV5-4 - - CASSLALAYEQYF TGTGCCAGCAGCTTGGCCCTAGCTTACGAGCAGTACTTC
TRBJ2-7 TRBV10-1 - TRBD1 CASSEWDRPYEQYF TGCGCCAGCAGTGAGTGGGACAGACCCTACGAGCAGTACTTC
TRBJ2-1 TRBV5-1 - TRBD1 CASSLDGTDVYNEQFF TGCGCCAGCAGCTTGGATGGGACAGACGTTTACAATGAGCAGTTCTTC
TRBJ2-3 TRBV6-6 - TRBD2 CASRKAGGYTDTQYF TGTGCCAGCAGAAAAGCGGGGGGGTACACAGATACGCAGTATTTT
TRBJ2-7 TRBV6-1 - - CASSASRGVFYEQYF TGTGCCAGCAGTGCCTCCAGGGGCGTTTTCTACGAGCAGTACTTC
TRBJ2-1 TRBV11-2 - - CASRYPGLGVYNEQFF TGTGCCAGCAGATACCCGGGACTTGGGGTATACAATGAGCAGTTCTTC
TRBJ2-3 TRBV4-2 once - CASSQDLSLAPFDGGTDTQYF TGTGCCAGCAGCCAAGACCTCTCACTAGCCCCGTTCGACGGGGGCACAGATACGCAGTATTTT
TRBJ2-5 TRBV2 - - CASSESGAKTQYF TGTGCCAGCAGTGAAAGTGGGGCGAAGACCCAGTACTTC
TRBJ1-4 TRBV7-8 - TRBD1 CASSLAWRQGAGVREKLFF TGTGCCAGCAGCTTAGCCTGGAGACAGGGGGCTGGCGTACGTGAAAAACTGTTTTTT
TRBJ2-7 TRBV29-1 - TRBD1 CSVELGTASVHEQYF TGCAGCGTTGAACTAGGGACAGCTTCTGTCCACGAGCAGTACTTC
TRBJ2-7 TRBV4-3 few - CASSYSRELFYEQYF TGCGCCAGCAGTTATAGCCGGGAGCTTTTCTACGAGCAGTACTTC
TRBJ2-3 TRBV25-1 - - CATQQAGWADTQYF TGTGCCACCCAACAGGCGGGGTGGGCAGATACGCAGTATTTT
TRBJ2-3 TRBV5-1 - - CASSLWQATDTQYF TGCGCCAGCAGCTTGTGGCAGGCTACAGATACGCAGTATTTT
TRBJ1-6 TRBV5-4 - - CASSPGRGMPLHF TGTGCCAGCAGCCCGGGGAGGGGGATGCCCCTCCACTTT
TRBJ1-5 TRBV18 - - CASSPPQGQPQHF TGTGCCAGCTCACCGCCTCAGGGTCAGCCCCAGCATTTT
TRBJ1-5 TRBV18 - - CASSPTADSNQPQHF TGTGCCAGCTCACCAACAGCTGATAGCAATCAGCCCCAGCATTTT